Shown below are 8 T cell receptor beta chains from a single sample sequenced in a study of blood T cell repertoires in COVID-19. Sequencing used immunoSEQ multiplex PCR; TCRdb keeps in-frame clones, though not all of them. The profile shows tens of thousands of clones, about 85% of them singletons. The sample taken for sequencing was peripheral blood. The receptors were sampled from a human donor with acute or convalescent COVID-19. The donor label of this sample is uncertain.

The J gene is TRBJ1-6, the V gene TRBV27; 7 bases map to TRBD1. CDR3 length: 14 residues. J was trimmed by 10 bases and V by 4 bases; bases with no gene match: 7. The V gene's germline CDR1 is MNHEY and CDR2 SMNVEV (reference sequence). The CDR3 loop is CASSSTGLGSPLHF. CDR3 in DNA: TGTGCCAGCAGTTCGACAGGGTTGGGCTCACCCCTCCACTTT.

J is TRBJ2-3 and V is TRBV7-9, with D unresolved. This CDR3 comprises 12 residues. V lost 3 bases and J 1 base, leaving 2 bases between the germline ends. Germline V gives CDR1 SEHNR, CDR2 FQNEAQ (reference sequence). The CDR3 sequence: CASSFGTDTQYF. CDR3 sequence (DNA): TGTGCCAGCAGCTTCGGCACAGATACGCAGTATTTT.

The chain recombines TRBV14 with TRBJ2-5; 7 bases are shared with TRBD2. The germline V gene has CDR1 SGHDN and CDR2 FVKESK. The length of the CDR3 is 20 residues. V lost 1 base, J lost 1 base, and 18 bases stayed unmatched. The CDR3 nucleotides are TGTGCCAGCAGCCAAGGCCCCTCGGCGCGGGAGTACTGGACCCAAGAGACCCAGTACTTC. It codes for CASSQGPSAREYWTQETQYF.

Concerning this clone itself: The sample contains more than one DNA sequence encoding this CDR3. The CDR3, as DNA: TGTGCCAGCAGCCCGACAGGGAACACTGAAGCTTTCTTT. Protein sequence: CASSPTGNTEAFF. The V gene is TRBV3-1 (or the pseudogene TRBV3-2), the J gene TRBJ1-1, with D possibly being TRBD1 (6 bases). Trimming took 4 bases from V and 1 from J, leaving 7 bases between them. This CDR3 has 13 residues. Germline lookup yields CDR1 LGHDT and CDR2 YNNKEL (reference sequence).

The J gene is TRBJ2-5, the V gene TRBV18; the match to TRBD2 covers 12 bases. Germline V lookup: CDR1 KGHSH, CDR2 LQKENI. V was pared by 6 bases and J by 3 bases, with 5 bases of the junction left unmatched. The CDR3 runs 15 residues. CDR3 in amino acids: CASSIRLAGEETQYF. The CDR3 coding sequence is TGTGCCAGCTCCATCCGACTAGCGGGAGAAGAGACCCAGTACTTC.

V and J are TRBV27 and TRBJ1-6; 12 bases fit TRBD1. The CDR3 contains 15 residues. From germline, CDR1 is MNHEY and CDR2 SMNVEV (reference sequence). V dropped 7 bases and J dropped 10; count of bases not matched to a gene: 8. The CDR3: CASTRGGTGGSPLHF. The CDR3 DNA sequence: TGTGCCAGCACTCGAGGTGGGACAGGGGGCTCACCCCTCCACTTT.

The chain joins TRBV7-9 to TRBJ1-5; 8 bases align to TRBD1. The CDR3 runs 15 residues. J lost 1 base, V lost 5 bases, and 4 bases had no gene match. The germline gives CDR1 SEHNR, CDR2 FQNEAQ (reference sequence). CDR3 nucleotide sequence: TGTGCCAGCAGCCCGCAGGGGGCAAGCAATCAGCCCCAGCATTTT. This translates into CASSPQGASNQPQHF.

This rearrangement joins TRBV30 to TRBJ1-1, with D hard to call. Per the germline V gene, CDR1 is GTSNPN and CDR2 is SVGIG (reference sequence). The V and J ends lost 0 bases and 2 bases respectively, with 7 bases between them. The CDR3 is 13 amino acids. The CDR3 is CAWSVQVNTEAFF. The CDR3 DNA sequence: TGTGCCTGGAGTGTACAAGTTAACACTGAAGCTTTCTTT.